The clone carrying this T cell receptor beta chain turned up a few times. Its antigen is unidentified. This CDR3 contains 15 residues. The germline CDR1 and CDR2 sequences are SGHRS and YFSETQ. The ends lost 3 bases at V and 8 bases at J; junction bases unmatched: 7. Tagging with unique molecular identifiers was a feature of the TCR beta cDNA libraries. The yield from about 1 to 10 million T cells was 500,000 or so cDNA molecules in total. Each CDR3 protein gets one entry after TCRdb re-called the PCR reads with MiXCR. The repertoire holds some 690,000 distinct CDR3 sequences, with over 45% as singletons. These data belong to a study of post-analysis software for immune sequencing data. Study results and limitations: Multiple sclerosis patients showed significantly lower normalized Chao1 diversity than controls did. There were roughly five TRBV segments more frequent in patients than controls, and TRBV5-6, TRBV5-1 and TRBV20-1 were among them.

V and J are TRBV5-1 and TRBJ2-1; 11 bases line up with TRBD1. Material: blood. This sequence was found in a girl aged 2 to 10 with multiple sclerosis. The CDR3 reads CASSSSGQGGDEQFF. In DNA form, the CDR3 reads TGCGCCAGCAGCTCCTCGGGACAGGGGGGTGATGAGCAGTTCTTC.